A single sample is the source of the 9 T cell receptor beta chains below, sequenced in a study of T cell changes during pregnancy in multiple sclerosis. Only in-frame clones appear in the TCRdb table, and some are missing; sequencing was by immunoSEQ multiplex PCR. The sample has tens of thousands of clones, roughly 86% seen once. Sequenced material: CD8+ T cells from peripheral blood mononuclear cells, taken before pregnancy. The receptors shown here come from a female donor with multiple sclerosis, enrolled in a pregnancy study.

This rearrangement joins TRBV4-1 to TRBJ1-2; no reliable D call. The germline CDR1 and CDR2 sequences are MGHRA and YSYEKL. The V end was cut by 1 base, the J end by 4 bases, with 13 bases between. The CDR3 contains 15 residues. The DNA for the CDR3 is TGCGCCAGCAGCCAAGTAGGAGTACAACCCTATGGCTACACCTTC. This encodes CASSQVGVQPYGYTF.

V is TRBV19 and J is TRBJ1-4; D possibly corresponds to TRBD1 (6 bases). The CDR3 loop spans 12 amino acids. The germline V gene encodes CDR1 LNHDA and CDR2 SQIVND (reference sequence). V lost 8 bases, J lost 8 bases, and 12 bases lay in between. DNA of the CDR3: TGTGCCAGTGAGGACAGAGACGAAAAACTGTTTTTT. Translated, it gives CASEDRDEKLFF.

This chain connects TRBV28 to TRBJ1-1; D remains unclear. The CDR3 length is 15 residues. Trimming pared 5 bases from V and 1 base from J, leaving 14 bases between. Germline assignment: CDR1 MDHEN and CDR2 SYDVKM. The CDR3, as DNA: TGTGCCAGCAGTGCGCGGGTGGGGTGGAACACTGAAGCTTTCTTT. Protein: CASSARVGWNTEAFF.

The genes are TRBV7-9 and TRBJ1-2, with 8 bases aligning to TRBD1. There are 16 residues in the CDR3. The V segment lost 5 bases and the J segment 3 bases; nucleotides outside the gene matches: 11. Per germline, CDR1 SEHNR and CDR2 FQNEAQ (reference sequence). The CDR3 spells CASSGYRGQDDYGYTF. CDR3 nucleotides: TGTGCCAGCAGCGGCTACCGGGGACAGGACGACTATGGCTACACCTTC.

This sequence joins TRBV27 and TRBJ2-1; 8 bases align to TRBD2. V dropped 2 bases and J dropped 1; count of bases not matched to a gene: 4. CDR3 length: 16 amino acids. Germline lookup yields CDR1 MNHEY and CDR2 SMNVEV (reference sequence). The CDR3 nucleotides read TGTGCCAGCAGTTTAACGGGAGGGTCTTCCTACAATGAGCAGTTCTTC. Its protein product is CASSLTGGSSYNEQFF.

The rearrangement uses TRBV21-1 and TRBJ2-1; TRBD2 is the table's D call and was not checked against the DNA. TRBV21-1 is labeled a pseudogene. The CDR3 has 14 amino acids. CDR3 sequence (DNA): TGTGCCAGCATTGGGACTAGCGGGGTGTCTGAGCAGTTCTTC. As protein: CASIGTSGVSEQFF.

This chain joins TRBV7-3 and TRBJ2-2, with 8 nucleotides matching TRBD2. CDR3 length equals 16 residues. Germline loops: CDR1 SGHTA, CDR2 FQGTGA. The V segment lost 5 bases and the J segment 6 bases; nucleotides outside the gene matches: 11. The CDR3 reads CASSRIAGKVSGELFF. CDR3 DNA: TGTGCCAGCAGCCGAATAGCGGGAAAGGTCTCCGGGGAGCTGTTTTTT.

The chain is built from TRBV27 and TRBJ2-1, with D unresolved. Trimming shortened V by 2 bases and J by 5 bases, and 10 bases separated the two germline ends. The CDR3 contains 14 residues. Germline V CDR1 and CDR2: MNHEY, SMNVEV (reference sequence). For the CDR3, the DNA is TGTGCCAGCAGTTTAAGGCAGGCCAACAATGAGCAGTTCTTC. Amino acids: CASSLRQANNEQFF.

This chain joins TRBV9 and TRBJ2-2; a possible D gene is TRBD1 (6 bases). V was trimmed by 4 bases and J by 0 bases, leaving 13 bases between them. This CDR3 region has 16 residues. Looked up from germline, CDR1 is SGDLS and CDR2 is YYNGEE. CDR3 coding DNA: TGTGCCAGCAGCCCAGGACAGTTCGCGAACACCGGGGAGCTGTTTTTT. Translation gives CASSPGQFANTGELFF.